These 14 T cell receptor beta chains originate from one sample sequenced in a study of vaccination and CD4 T cells after COVID-19. The Oncomine TCR Beta short-read assay was what sequenced the DNA obtained from cultured CD4+ T cells. Each CDR3 protein is one row after TCRdb ran MiXCR on the PCR reads. The sample has tens of thousands of distinct CDR3 sequences; less than 35% are singletons. The antigens for these receptors are not known. Time point in this sample: late sampling 161 to 241 days after vaccination in three convalescent patients. Treatment reported: 10-day PBMC culture with coronavirus spike peptide pools or control peptides (ViraFEST assay). The sample consisted of CD4+ T cells from blood, cultured in vitro, taken about 7 months after SARS-CoV-2 vaccination. All receptors derive from a human donor who had recovered from COVID-19.

This rearrangement joins TRBV7-2 to TRBJ2-3, with a tentative D call TRBD2 (5 bases). The CDR3 is 15 amino acids. CDR1 is SGHTA, CDR2 FQGNSA, per germline. The germline V and J ends were trimmed by 6 bases and 8 bases, with 21 bases remaining between them. The CDR3 reads CASRLDGQTGRTQYF. Here the CDR3 DNA reads TGTGCCAGCAGACTAGACGGGCAAACCGGTCGTACGCAGTATTTT.

The chain carries TRBV6-1 and TRBJ1-6; tentatively, D is TRBD1 (6 bases). Germline loops: CDR1 MNHNS, CDR2 SASEGT. This CDR3 has 18 amino acids. V lost 6 bases and J lost 4, with 22 bases in between. The CDR3 loop is CASSIRDTPYRYNSPLHF. The CDR3, as DNA: TGTGCCAGCAGCATCCGGGACACCCCCTACCGTTATAATTCACCCCTCCACTTT.

This clonotype was counted a few times. V and J are TRBV6-1 and TRBJ2-5, with no clear D. Germline V gene sequence: CDR1 MNHNS, CDR2 SASEGT. The V gene lost 6 bases and the J gene lost 4 bases, with 15 bases spanning the gap. The CDR3 has 14 amino acids. CDR3 in DNA: TGTGCCAGCAGATCTAGACAATCCGGAGAGACCCAGTACTTC. This sequence encodes CASRSRQSGETQYF.

The chain uses TRBV20-1 and TRBJ2-7; the match to TRBD2 covers 7 bases. The CDR3 runs to 21 residues. Germline CDR1 reads DFQATT; CDR2 reads SNEGSKA (reference sequence). V lost 1 base to trimming and J lost 6 bases; unmatched junction nucleotides: 30. CDR3 in amino acids: CSARGMKWVKAGGRLLFEQYF. Here the CDR3 DNA reads TGCAGTGCTAGAGGGATGAAATGGGTGAAGGCTGGCGGGAGACTCCTTTTCGAGCAGTACTTC.

This clonotype was found once. This sequence joins TRBV4-1 and TRBJ2-5, with D uncertain. The CDR3 is 15 amino acids. V was pared by 1 base and J by 0 bases, with 9 bases between. Germline lookup yields CDR1 MGHRA and CDR2 YSYEKL. CDR3 DNA sequence: TGCGCCAGCAGCCAAGCGACACCGCACCAAGAGACCCAGTACTTC. This codes for CASSQATPHQETQYF.

The chain carries TRBV20-1 and TRBJ1-1, with TRBD1 as a possible D gene (5 bases). The CDR3 has 16 amino acids. V was pared by 0 bases and J by 1 base, with 15 bases between. From germline, CDR1 is DFQATT and CDR2 SNEGSKA (reference sequence). The CDR3 sequence is CSARDPGDAQNTEAFF. The CDR3 bases are TGCAGTGCTAGAGATCCGGGGGACGCTCAGAACACTGAAGCTTTCTTT.

This clonotype is a singleton in its sample. The chain employs TRBV19 and TRBJ2-3, with D unclear. The CDR3 spans 14 residues. V was trimmed by 6 bases and J by 0 bases, leaving 10 bases between them. The germline CDR1 and CDR2 sequences are LNHDA and SQIVND (reference sequence). The CDR3 region is CASRRKVSTDTQYF. DNA of the CDR3: TGTGCCAGTAGAAGAAAGGTTAGCACAGATACGCAGTATTTT.

This clonotype was found a few times. This rearrangement joins TRBV5-4 to TRBJ2-3, with a weak D call TRBD2 (6 bases). Germline values: CDR1 SGHNT, CDR2 YYREEE (reference sequence). The CDR3 totals 12 residues. The ends were cut back, 7 bases at V and 11 bases at J, with 17 bases in the middle. The CDR3 region has the DNA TGTGCCAGCCAATCCCCGGGAGTCGGGCAGTATTTT. Protein: CASQSPGVGQYF.

The gene calls are TRBV19 and TRBJ1-5, with a weak D call TRBD1 (5 bases). V was shortened by 8 bases and J by 7 bases, with 12 bases between the two germline ends. This CDR3 is 12 amino acids long. Germline assignment: CDR1 LNHDA and CDR2 SQIVND (reference sequence). The CDR3 loop reads CASGDLSQPQHF. As DNA, the CDR3 is TGTGCCAGTGGGGACCTCAGCCAGCCCCAGCATTTT.

This clonotype has more than one count but fewer than ten. V is TRBV28 and J is TRBJ2-7; 12 nucleotides agree with TRBD2. This CDR3 contains 14 residues. Germline-derived CDR1 and CDR2 are MDHEN and SYDVKM. V shed 6 bases and J 6 bases; nucleotides not matched to a gene: 6. In DNA form, the CDR3 reads TGTGCCAGCAGCAAGACTAGCGGGAGTCCCGAGCAGTACTTC. Its protein is CASSKTSGSPEQYF. Based on the CDR3 plus reference TRBV28 and TRBJ2-7, the full variable domain is DVKVTQSSRYLVKRTGEKVFLECVQDMDHENMFWYRQDPGLGLRLIYFSYDVKMKEKGDIPEGYSVSREKKERFSLILESASTNQTSMYLCASSKTSGSPEQYFGPGTRLTVT.

The chain links TRBV20-1 to TRBJ2-1, with TRBD1 identical over 9 bases. The J call could be wrong; TRBJ2-7 is a better fit for the DNA end. The CDR3 extends over 12 amino acids. The germline V gene encodes CDR1 DFQATT and CDR2 SNEGSKA (reference sequence). The CDR3 here is CSAGQGTYEQYF. CDR3 nucleotide sequence: TGCAGTGCAGGACAGGGGACCTACGAGCAGTACTTC.

The chain carries TRBV28 and TRBJ1-2, with 7 bases that match TRBD1. Trimming cost V 4 bases and J 4 bases; bases outside gene matches: 6. CDR1 and CDR2 (germline): MDHEN, SYDVKM. CDR3 size: 14 residues. The CDR3 DNA follows: TGTGCCAGCAGTTATCCGGGACAGAGCTATGGCTACACCTTC. This encodes CASSYPGQSYGYTF.

Of note for this clonotype: A much bigger clone sits one base away, suggesting this may be a read error. The rearrangement uses TRBV20-1 and TRBJ1-5; 8 bases are a match to TRBD1. This CDR3 comprises 14 residues. Germline V CDR1 and CDR2: DFQATT, SNEGSKA (reference sequence). CDR3 loop: CSVRADRGRQPQHF. The CDR3 DNA follows: TGCAGTGTTAGAGCCGACAGGGGTAGGCAGCCCCAGCATTTT.

The CDR3 protein is CSASDRGVAKNIQYF. The CDR3 nucleotides are TGCAGTGCTTCAGACAGGGGGGTAGCCAAAAACATTCAGTACTTC. This chain joins TRBV20-1 and TRBJ2-4, with 9 nucleotides matching TRBD1. Trimming cost V 5 bases and J 0 bases; bases outside gene matches: 5. Per the germline V gene, CDR1 is DFQATT and CDR2 is SNEGSKA (reference sequence). The CDR3 is 15 residues long.